This T cell receptor (beta chain) was identified in a study of blood T cells in healthy people across ages. Drawn from each donor were 9 to 10 milliliters of peripheral blood. Trimming removed 6 bases from V and 3 bases from J, with 14 bases in between. This CDR3 has 14 amino acids. Germline V gives CDR1 ENHRY, CDR2 SYGVKD. Primed by a sample-barcoded 5' primer and a J-beta primer mix, a second PCR proceeded for about 6 to 11 cycles. Sequencing recovered at least 2.5 million CDR3-containing paired-end reads from each sample. TCRdb re-called the 5' RACE reads through MiXCR, storing one row per CDR3 protein. The table records approximately 730,000 distinct CDR3 sequences, roughly 50% of them present only once.

The material sequenced was blood. V usage is TRBV10-3 and J usage is TRBJ1-2; tentatively, D is TRBD1 (5 bases). This receptor was identified in an elderly man in good health. CDR3: CAIRGRGLDYGYTF. The CDR3 DNA reads TGTGCCATCAGGGGACGGGGTTTGGACTATGGCTACACCTTC.